Following are 25 T cell receptor beta chains from one sample sequenced in a study of T cell responses to AZD1222 COVID-19 vaccine. Method: immunoSEQ multiplex PCR; TCRdb's copy keeps in-frame clones and lacks some. The sample shows some 98,000 clones, approximately 90% of them seen only once. The input for sequencing was peripheral blood, taken on day 0 of AZD1222 vaccination. These receptors originate from an adult in good health.

The chain carries TRBV4-3 and TRBJ1-2; 9 nucleotides line up with TRBD1. CDR1 and CDR2 (germline): LGHNA, YSLEER. The CDR3 has 16 amino acids. After removal of 4 bases from V and 1 base from J, the junction contained 7 bases not matched to a gene. This CDR3 is CASSRGTGQGNYGYTF. The CDR3, as DNA: TGCGCCAGCAGCCGTGGAACGGGACAGGGTAACTATGGCTACACCTTC.

The V call is TRBV5-4, the J call TRBJ1-1; possibly TRBD1 for D (6 bases). Germline CDR1 reads SGHNT; CDR2 reads YYREEE (reference sequence). Trimming took 1 base from V and 6 from J, leaving 13 bases between them. This CDR3 has 14 amino acids. The CDR3 bases are TGTGCCAGCAGCTTGCAAGGGGGTGGGTCTGAAGCTTTCTTT. This sequence encodes CASSLQGGGSEAFF.

V is TRBV18 and J is TRBJ2-3, with 10 positions matching TRBD1. In germline, CDR1 is KGHSH, CDR2 LQKENI. J gave up 5 bases and V 3 bases, and 8 bases lay outside the gene matches. The CDR3 runs 16 residues. The CDR3 sequence: CASSPTGGSSVDTQYF. DNA of the CDR3: TGTGCCAGCTCACCGACAGGGGGCTCTTCTGTAGATACGCAGTATTTT.

This chain joins TRBV29-1 and TRBJ2-2, with unresolved D. This CDR3 contains 12 residues. V was cut by 4 bases and J by 6 bases, with 9 bases left in between. Germline CDR1 SQVTM, CDR2 ANQGSEA. CDR3 sequence reads: CSVVQSPGELFF. The DNA of the CDR3 is TGCAGCGTTGTCCAGTCCCCCGGGGAGCTGTTTTTT.

The V gene is TRBV28, the J gene TRBJ2-7, with a possible D match to TRBD2 (5 bases). The CDR3 length is 12 residues. V was pared by 7 bases and J by 4 bases, with 11 bases between. The germline gives CDR1 MDHEN, CDR2 SYDVKM. Here the CDR3 DNA reads TGTGCCAGCACACCGCGAGGGTACGAGCAGTACTTC. As protein: CASTPRGYEQYF. The full variable domain, its missing parts supplied by reference TRBV28 and TRBJ2-7, is DVKVTQSSRYLVKRTGEKVFLECVQDMDHENMFWYRQDPGLGLRLIYFSYDVKMKEKGDIPEGYSVSREKKERFSLILESASTNQTSMYLCASTPRGYEQYFGPGTRLTVT.

The chain carries TRBV27 and TRBJ1-5; TRBD1 matches 7 bases. Germline CDR1 is MNHEY and CDR2 is SMNVEV (reference sequence). The CDR3 has 15 residues. The junction had 9 bases not matched to a gene; V was cut back by 5 bases and J by 5 bases. The chain's CDR3 is CASSEGQFADQPQHF. In DNA, the CDR3 is TGTGCCAGCAGTGAGGGACAGTTCGCTGATCAGCCCCAGCATTTT.

This chain joins TRBV9 and TRBJ1-4; D is possibly TRBD1 (5 bases). Trimming left V 4 bases short and J 0 bases short, with 16 bases between. The CDR3 contains 17 residues. Germline lookup yields CDR1 SGDLS and CDR2 YYNGEE. CDR3 loop: CASSPGDGPTTNEKLFF. CDR3 DNA: TGTGCCAGCAGCCCGGGGGACGGGCCCACAACTAATGAAAAACTGTTTTTT.

The CDR3 is CASSSTTGVGLYEQYF. The DNA of the CDR3 is TGTGCCAGCAGTTCCACGACAGGGGTAGGTCTCTACGAGCAGTACTTC. This sequence joins TRBV6-5 and TRBJ2-7; TRBD1 matches 8 bases. The CDR3 sequence is 16 residues long. After removal of 4 bases from V and 3 bases from J, the junction contained 11 bases not matched to a gene. Germline-derived CDR1 and CDR2 are MNHEY and SVGAGI.

This chain links TRBV19 with TRBJ2-7; 8 bases fit TRBD2. Losses at the gene ends were 5 bases for V and 6 bases for J; bases not matched to a gene: 18. The CDR3 is 17 residues long. Germline V CDR1 and CDR2: LNHDA, SQIVND (reference sequence). Written as DNA, the CDR3 is TGTGCCAGTAGTCGGGGACTAGAAATCCCCCCAAGCGGCGAGCAGTACTTC. It yields the protein CASSRGLEIPPSGEQYF.

This clone was observed once. The rearrangement uses TRBV9 and TRBJ1-2; 9 bases fit TRBD1. With V trimmed by 0 bases and J by 5 bases, 2 bases remained unmatched. Germline CDR1 SGDLS, CDR2 YYNGEE. The CDR3 contains 14 residues. CDR3 coding DNA: TGTGCCAGCAGCGTAGGGGACAGGGAGTATGGCTACACCTTC. It encodes CASSVGDREYGYTF.

The J gene is TRBJ2-7, the V gene TRBV3-1 (or the pseudogene TRBV3-2), with 10 bases aligning to TRBD2. The CDR3 totals 15 residues. Germline V gene data show CDR1 as LGHDT and CDR2 as YNNKEL (reference sequence). The ends lost 4 bases at V and 4 bases at J; junction bases unmatched: 7. The DNA for the CDR3 is TGTGCCAGCAGCCGTGGGACTAGCGCCCGGTACGAGCAGTACTTC. This gives the protein CASSRGTSARYEQYF.

The chain combines TRBV11-2 with TRBJ1-1; D is unresolved. The germline V gene has CDR1 SGHAT and CDR2 FQNNGV. CDR3 length: 13 amino acids. Between the trimmed V and J ends, which lost 4 bases and 7 bases, there was a span of 13 bases. The CDR3 spells CASSSHMRSEAFF. DNA of the CDR3: TGTGCCAGCAGCTCCCATATGAGGAGTGAAGCTTTCTTT.

The chain recombines TRBV3-1 (or the pseudogene TRBV3-2) with TRBJ2-7; 8 bases fit TRBD1. CDR1 and CDR2 from the germline V gene are LGHDT and YNNKEL (reference sequence). V was clipped by 4 bases and J by 2 bases; unmatched bases: 10. CDR3 length: 16 amino acids. The DNA of the CDR3 is TGTGCCAGCAGCCCGCCGTGGACAGGGTGGGCCTACGAGCAGTACTTC. As protein: CASSPPWTGWAYEQYF.

This sequence joins TRBV21-1 and TRBJ2-2; the table assigns TRBD2, which was not confirmed against the DNA. TRBV21-1 is labeled a pseudogene. This CDR3 has 18 residues. This CDR3 reads CASSSRSWRGISTGELFF. The CDR3 DNA sequence: TGTGCCAGCAGCTCTCGGAGCTGGCGGGGGATTTCCACCGGGGAGCTGTTTTTT.

This chain joins TRBV6-5 and TRBJ1-5; D gene unclear. The CDR3 is 13 residues long. Germline V gene data show CDR1 as MNHEY and CDR2 as SVGAGI. Trimming cost V 5 bases and J 2 bases, with 7 bases left between them. This chain's CDR3 is CASSTVRNQPQHF. The CDR3 nucleotides are TGTGCCAGCAGTACAGTCCGCAATCAGCCCCAGCATTTT.

The rearrangement links TRBV19 to TRBJ2-7; 7 bases fit TRBD1. After removal of 6 bases from V and 2 bases from J, the junction contained 7 bases not matched to a gene. CDR3 length: 14 residues. The germline gives CDR1 LNHDA, CDR2 SQIVND (reference sequence). The CDR3 loop reads CASRIRGSAYEQYF. The DNA for the CDR3 is TGTGCCAGTAGAATCAGGGGGAGTGCCTACGAGCAGTACTTC.

The chain couples TRBV5-1 to TRBJ2-1, with D maybe TRBD1 (8 bases). Per germline, CDR1 SGHRS and CDR2 YFSETQ. The germline V and J ends were trimmed by 3 bases and 0 bases, with 16 bases remaining between them. The CDR3 covers 17 residues. The CDR3 is CASSSRTGRVSYNEQFF. The CDR3 DNA reads as TGCGCCAGCAGCTCTAGGACAGGGAGGGTCTCCTACAATGAGCAGTTCTTC.

This chain uses TRBV27 with TRBJ1-5; 7 bases fit TRBD1. Per the germline V gene, CDR1 is MNHEY and CDR2 is SMNVEV (reference sequence). The CDR3 has 16 amino acids. After removal of 2 bases from V and 6 bases from J, the junction contained 10 bases not matched to a gene. The CDR3 is CASSLTQEGASQPQHF. CDR3 in DNA: TGTGCCAGCAGTTTAACTCAGGAGGGGGCGAGTCAGCCCCAGCATTTT.

V gene TRBV11-2 combines with J gene TRBJ2-7; D is possibly TRBD1 (6 bases). V was pared by 1 base and J by 4 bases, with 11 bases between. The CDR3 is 14 amino acids. Germline assignment: CDR1 SGHAT and CDR2 FQNNGV. The CDR3 sequence is CASSLVRGLYEQYF. In DNA form, the CDR3 reads TGTGCCAGCAGCTTAGTCAGGGGTCTATACGAGCAGTACTTC. Together with reference TRBV11-2 and TRBJ2-7, the CDR3 gives the full variable domain: EAGVAQSPRYKIIEKRQSVAFWCNPISGHATLYWYQQILGQGPKLLIQFQNNGVVDDSQLPKDRFSAERLKGVDSTLKIQPAKLEDSAVYLCASSLVRGLYEQYFGPGTRLTVT.

V is TRBV7-2 and J is TRBJ1-2, with a tentative D call TRBD1 (6 bases). The CDR3 is 18 residues long. V shed 0 bases and J shed 7 bases, with 24 bases lying between them. The germline V gene encodes CDR1 SGHTA and CDR2 FQGNSA. The CDR3 loop reads CASSLATLGQGFPRGYTF. The CDR3 DNA follows: TGTGCCAGCAGCTTAGCGACCTTGGGGCAGGGGTTTCCTCGTGGCTACACCTTC.

The chain recombines TRBV2 with TRBJ2-7, with a weak D call TRBD1 (6 bases). V was trimmed by 4 bases and J by 2 bases, leaving 12 bases between them. CDR3 length equals 14 residues. Germline V gene lookup returns CDR1 SNHLY and CDR2 FYNNEI. The CDR3 DNA is TGTGCCAGCAGTGTAGAGACAGGTGCCTACGAGCAGTACTTC. Protein: CASSVETGAYEQYF.

This clone was picked up a small number of times. This chain joins TRBV6-5 and TRBJ1-1, with 8 bases aligning to TRBD1. Germline CDR1 reads MNHEY; CDR2 reads SVGAGI. The CDR3 runs to 14 residues. V lost 5 bases, J lost 4 bases, and 6 bases stayed unmatched. The CDR3 DNA reads as TGTGCCAGCAGTCCTCGGCAGGGGGCCACTGAAGCTTTCTTT. Its protein product is CASSPRQGATEAFF.

This rearrangement joins TRBV21-1 to TRBJ1-3; the table's D call, TRBD1, has no DNA check behind it. TRBV21-1 is listed as a pseudogene. The CDR3 is 14 residues long. The DNA for the CDR3 is TGTGCCAGCACCCCAGGGGAATCTGGAAACACCATATATTTT. Residues: CASTPGESGNTIYF.

The rearrangement links TRBV4-2 to TRBJ1-5; TRBD1 matches at 9 bases. V shed 4 bases, J shed 5 bases, and the junction held 3 bases outside the gene matches. CDR3 length: 14 amino acids. Germline loops: CDR1 LGHNA, CDR2 YNFKEQ. The CDR3 sequence: CASSRDRVDQPQHF. DNA for the CDR3: TGTGCCAGCAGCCGGGACAGGGTCGATCAGCCCCAGCATTTT.

This sequence joins TRBV28 and TRBJ2-3, with 10 bases matching TRBD1. Looked up from germline, CDR1 is MDHEN and CDR2 is SYDVKM. CDR3 size: 15 residues. The ends lost 2 bases at V and 3 bases at J; junction bases unmatched: 2. This CDR3 is CASSLDRGPTDTQYF. CDR3 DNA: TGTGCCAGCAGTTTAGACAGGGGGCCGACAGATACGCAGTATTTT.